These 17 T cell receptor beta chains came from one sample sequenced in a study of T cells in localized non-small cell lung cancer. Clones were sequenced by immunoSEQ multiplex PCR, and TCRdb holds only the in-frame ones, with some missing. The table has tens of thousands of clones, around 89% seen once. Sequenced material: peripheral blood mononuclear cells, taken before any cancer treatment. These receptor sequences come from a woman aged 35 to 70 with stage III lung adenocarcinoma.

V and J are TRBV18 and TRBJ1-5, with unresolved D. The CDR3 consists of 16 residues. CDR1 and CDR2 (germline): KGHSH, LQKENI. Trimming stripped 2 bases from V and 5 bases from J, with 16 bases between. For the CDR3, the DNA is TGTGCCAGCTCACCAGGGGTGCCGGGGTCCGATCAGCCCCAGCATTTT. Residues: CASSPGVPGSDQPQHF. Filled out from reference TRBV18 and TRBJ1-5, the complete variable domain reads NAGVMQNPRHLVRRRGQEARLRCSPMKGHSHVYWYRQLPEEGLKFMVYLQKENIIDESGMPKERFSAEFPKEGPSILRIQQVVRGDSAAYFCASSPGVPGSDQPQHFGDGTRLSIL.

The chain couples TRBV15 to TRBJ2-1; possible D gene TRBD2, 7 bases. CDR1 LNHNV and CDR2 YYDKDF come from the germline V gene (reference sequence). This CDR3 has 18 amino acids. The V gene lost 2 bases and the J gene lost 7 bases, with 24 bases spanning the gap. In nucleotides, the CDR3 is TGTGCCACCAGCAGATGGAAGGGGGGGGCAGTGGGCATGAATGAGCAGTTCTTC. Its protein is CATSRWKGGAVGMNEQFF.

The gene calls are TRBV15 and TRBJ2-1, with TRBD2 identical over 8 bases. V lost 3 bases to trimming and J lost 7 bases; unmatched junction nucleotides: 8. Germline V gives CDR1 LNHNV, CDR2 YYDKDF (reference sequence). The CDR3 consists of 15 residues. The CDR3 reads CATSRPGLEANEQFF. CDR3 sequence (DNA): TGTGCCACCAGCAGGCCGGGACTAGAAGCAAATGAGCAGTTCTTC.

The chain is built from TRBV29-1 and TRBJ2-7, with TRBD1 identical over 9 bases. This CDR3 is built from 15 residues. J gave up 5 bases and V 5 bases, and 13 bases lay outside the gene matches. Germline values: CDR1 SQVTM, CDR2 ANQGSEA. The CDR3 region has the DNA TGCAGCGTTCGGGGAGCGGGACAGGGTCCCGACGAGCAGTACTTC. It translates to CSVRGAGQGPDEQYF.

The CDR3 loop reads CSVEGHPGADTQYF. The CDR3 bases are TGCAGCGTTGAAGGCCACCCGGGAGCAGATACGCAGTATTTT. This chain joins TRBV29-1 and TRBJ2-3; D possibly corresponds to TRBD2 (6 bases). V was clipped by 1 base and J by 4 bases, with 12 bases between them. Germline values: CDR1 SQVTM, CDR2 ANQGSEA. CDR3 length equals 14 residues.

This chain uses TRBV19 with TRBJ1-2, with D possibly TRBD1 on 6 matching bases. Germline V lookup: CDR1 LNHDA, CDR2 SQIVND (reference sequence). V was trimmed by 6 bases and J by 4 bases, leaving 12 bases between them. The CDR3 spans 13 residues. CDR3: CASRQGLGYGYTF. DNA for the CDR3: TGTGCCAGTAGACAGGGTTTGGGCTATGGCTACACCTTC.

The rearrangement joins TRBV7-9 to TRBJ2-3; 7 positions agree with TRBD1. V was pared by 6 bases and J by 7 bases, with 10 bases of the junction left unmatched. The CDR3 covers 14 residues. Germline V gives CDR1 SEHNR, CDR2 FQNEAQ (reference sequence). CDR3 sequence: CASSSGQAIYTQYF. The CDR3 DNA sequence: TGTGCCAGCAGTTCCGGACAGGCCATCTATACGCAGTATTTT.

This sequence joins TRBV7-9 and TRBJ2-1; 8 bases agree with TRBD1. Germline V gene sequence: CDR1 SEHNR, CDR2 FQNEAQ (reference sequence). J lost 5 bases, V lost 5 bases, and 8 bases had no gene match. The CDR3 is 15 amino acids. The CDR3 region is CASSRAGGDHNEQFF. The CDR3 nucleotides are TGTGCCAGCAGCCGGGCAGGGGGCGATCACAATGAGCAGTTCTTC.

The CDR3 loop is CASSLAGTSVGTGELFF. The CDR3 nucleotides are TGCGCCAGCAGCTTGGCCGGGACTAGCGTTGGCACCGGGGAGCTGTTTTTT. The chain uses TRBV5-1 and TRBJ2-2, with 10 bases that match TRBD2. CDR1 and CDR2 from the germline V gene are SGHRS and YFSETQ. The CDR3 extends over 17 amino acids. Trimming at V came to 0 bases and at J to 4 bases, leaving 6 bases not matched to a gene.

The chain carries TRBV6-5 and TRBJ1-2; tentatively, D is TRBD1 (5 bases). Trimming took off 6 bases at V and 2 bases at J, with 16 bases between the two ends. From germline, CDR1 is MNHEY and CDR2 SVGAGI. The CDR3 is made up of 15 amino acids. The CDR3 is CASRPGQSANYGYTF. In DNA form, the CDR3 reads TGTGCCAGCAGGCCGGGGCAGAGCGCAAACTATGGCTACACCTTC.

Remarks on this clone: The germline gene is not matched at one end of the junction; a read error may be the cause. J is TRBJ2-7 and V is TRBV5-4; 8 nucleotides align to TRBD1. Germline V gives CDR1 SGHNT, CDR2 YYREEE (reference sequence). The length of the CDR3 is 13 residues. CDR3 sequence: CAGSAGQAYEQYF. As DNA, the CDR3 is TGTGCCGGCAGCGCGGGACAGGCCTACGAGCAGTACTTC.

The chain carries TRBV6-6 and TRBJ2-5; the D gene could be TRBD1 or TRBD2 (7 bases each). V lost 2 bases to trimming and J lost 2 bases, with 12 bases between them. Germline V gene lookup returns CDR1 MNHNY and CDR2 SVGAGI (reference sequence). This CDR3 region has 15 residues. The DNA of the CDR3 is TGTGCCAGCAGTTACGGGGGGGGACAGCAAGAGACCCAGTACTTC. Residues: CASSYGGGQQETQYF.

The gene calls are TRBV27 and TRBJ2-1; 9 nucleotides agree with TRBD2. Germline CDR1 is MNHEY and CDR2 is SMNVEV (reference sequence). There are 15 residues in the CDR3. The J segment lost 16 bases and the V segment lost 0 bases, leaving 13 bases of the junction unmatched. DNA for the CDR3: TGTGCCAGCAGTTTATCGCCCTCTAGCGGGACGAGCCTCTTCTTC. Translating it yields CASSLSPSSGTSLFF.

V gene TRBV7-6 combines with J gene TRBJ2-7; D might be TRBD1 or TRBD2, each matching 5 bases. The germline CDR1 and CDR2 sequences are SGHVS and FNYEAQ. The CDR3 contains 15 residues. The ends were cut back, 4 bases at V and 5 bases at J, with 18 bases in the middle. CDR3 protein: CASSSSGTLLNEQYF. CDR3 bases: TGTGCCAGCAGCTCATCCGGGACCCTGCTAAACGAGCAGTACTTC.

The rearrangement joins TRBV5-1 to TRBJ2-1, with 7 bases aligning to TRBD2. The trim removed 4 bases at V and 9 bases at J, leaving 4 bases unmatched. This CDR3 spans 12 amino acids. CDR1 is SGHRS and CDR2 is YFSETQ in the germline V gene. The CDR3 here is CASSEREVEQFF. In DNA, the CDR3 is TGCGCCAGCAGCGAACGGGAGGTTGAGCAGTTCTTC.

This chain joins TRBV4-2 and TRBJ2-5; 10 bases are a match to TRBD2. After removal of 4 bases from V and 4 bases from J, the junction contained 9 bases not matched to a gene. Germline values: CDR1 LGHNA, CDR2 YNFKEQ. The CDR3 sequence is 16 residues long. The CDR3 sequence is CASSPSPSGSSETQYF. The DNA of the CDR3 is TGTGCCAGCAGCCCGTCCCCTAGCGGGAGTTCAGAGACCCAGTACTTC.

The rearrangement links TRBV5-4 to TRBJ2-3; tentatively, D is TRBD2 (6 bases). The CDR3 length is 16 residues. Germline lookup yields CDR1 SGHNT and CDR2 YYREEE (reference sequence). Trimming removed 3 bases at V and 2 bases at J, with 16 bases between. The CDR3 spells CASSWGEMGLTDTQYF. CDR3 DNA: TGTGCCAGCAGCTGGGGGGAGATGGGCCTCACAGATACGCAGTATTTT.